The clone carrying this T cell receptor (beta chain) was detected a few times. As yet, its antigen is unknown. The sample comes from a study of T-cell memory formation after mild COVID-19. Findings and limits, study-wide: Later expanders leaned CD4+, whereas clones that contracted between day 15 and 85 were balanced CD4/CD8.

TCRdb re-analysed the 5' RACE reads in MiXCR, keeping a single row per CDR3 protein. The repertoire holds a few hundred thousand distinct CDR3 sequences, about 21% seen once, with around 13% in the top ten. The sequenced sample was PBMCs or a T cell subset sorted from them (not recorded which). This sequence was found in an adult woman who had mild COVID-19 (a few samples of this study predate the infection). Cell type and time point are not known.

In nucleotides, the CDR3 is TGTGCCATCAGTGGCGACAGGGGCACAGATACGCAGTATTTT. This gives the protein CAISGDRGTDTQYF. The chain is built from TRBV10-3 and TRBJ2-3, with 7 bases matching TRBD1. The trim removed 4 bases at V and 1 base at J, leaving 2 bases unmatched. Germline-derived CDR1 and CDR2 are ENHRY and SYGVKD. The CDR3 loop spans 14 amino acids.